This TCR beta chain was documented in a study of cytomegalovirus exposure and HLA in healthy donors. TCRdb keeps only in-frame clones here, not all; method: immunoSEQ multiplex PCR. The table lists over 60,000 clones, around 96% of them singletons. Study observations and caveats: TCR clusters originating in the first cohort tended to co-occur in the 120 validation repertoires, according to a later analysis.

This CDR3 is built from 15 residues. V gave up 0 bases and J gave up 0 bases, with 9 bases separating them. Germline lookup yields CDR1 GTSNPN and CDR2 SVGIG (reference sequence). As regards this clone: Its specificity is unknown.

The chain combines TRBV30 with TRBJ1-5; D possibly corresponds to TRBD1 (6 bases). Sequenced sample: PBMCs. This TCR came from a man aged 18 to 29 in good health and CMV-seronegative. The CDR3 loop reads CAWSVTGNSNQPQHF. The CDR3 nucleotides are TGTGCCTGGAGTGTAACAGGGAATAGCAATCAGCCCCAGCATTTT.